The next 17 T cell receptor beta chains were all read from a single sample in a study of cytomegalovirus exposure and HLA in healthy donors. This PCR relied on a set of 60 Vbeta primers and 13 Jbeta primers. The method was immunoSEQ multiplex PCR; TCRdb's version includes in-frame clones alone and lacks a portion of them. This sample's clone table lists some 120,000 clones. Sequenced input: PBMCs. The receptor source for this set is a young man in good health and CMV-seronegative.

J is TRBJ1-3 and V is TRBV27; possibly TRBD1 for D (6 bases). Trimming removed 6 bases from V and 0 bases from J, with 12 bases in between. In germline, CDR1 is MNHEY, CDR2 SMNVEV (reference sequence). The length of the CDR3 is 15 residues. CDR3 in amino acids: CASRKTGFSGNTIYF. The CDR3 DNA reads as TGTGCCAGCAGGAAAACAGGGTTCTCTGGAAACACCATATATTTT.

This chain connects TRBV7-9 to TRBJ2-7; TRBD1 matches 8 bases. Germline CDR1 SEHNR, CDR2 FQNEAQ (reference sequence). V shed 7 bases, J shed 4 bases, and the junction held 3 bases outside the gene matches. This CDR3 contains 12 residues. CDR3 sequence reads: CASNGQGYEQYF. DNA for the CDR3: TGTGCCAGCAACGGACAGGGTTACGAGCAGTACTTC.

The chain carries TRBV7-9 and TRBJ2-1; 11 bases agree with TRBD1. The length of the CDR3 is 19 residues. CDR1 and CDR2 (germline): SEHNR, FQNEAQ (reference sequence). J was trimmed by 2 bases and V by 3 bases; bases with no gene match: 12. CDR3: CASSFGQGAGLGTYNEQFF. In DNA, the CDR3 is TGTGCCAGCAGCTTCGGACAGGGGGCCGGACTAGGAACCTACAATGAGCAGTTCTTC. The full variable domain, rest sourced from reference TRBV7-9 and TRBJ2-1, is DTGVSQNPRHKITKRGQNVTFRCDPISEHNRLYWYRQTLGQGPEFLTYFQNEAQLEKSRLLSDRFSAERPKGSFSTLEIQRTEQGDSAMYLCASSFGQGAGLGTYNEQFFGPGTRLTVL.

The J gene is TRBJ2-1, the V gene TRBV19, with D possibly TRBD1 on 6 matching bases. Per the germline V gene, CDR1 is LNHDA and CDR2 is SQIVND (reference sequence). The V end was cut by 3 bases, the J end by 2 bases, with 11 bases between. The CDR3 covers 15 residues. Written as DNA, the CDR3 is TGTGCCAGTAGTATTAGGGGGTTTGCCTACAATGAGCAGTTCTTC. Translated: CASSIRGFAYNEQFF.

V usage is TRBV19 and J usage is TRBJ2-7; 8 positions match TRBD1. This CDR3 has 16 residues. Germline V gene sequence: CDR1 LNHDA, CDR2 SQIVND (reference sequence). V shed 5 bases and J 3 bases; nucleotides not matched to a gene: 12. The chain's CDR3 is CASSVGQGEGRYEQYF. CDR3 bases: TGTGCCAGTAGTGTAGGACAGGGAGAGGGCCGCTACGAGCAGTACTTC. The complete variable domain, with remaining parts taken from reference TRBV19 and TRBJ2-7, reads DGGITQSPKYLFRKEGQNVTLSCEQNLNHDAMYWYRQDPGQGLRLIYYSQIVNDFQKGDIAEGYSVSREKKESFPLTVTSAQKNPTAFYLCASSVGQGEGRYEQYFGPGTRLTVT.

The chain is built from TRBV27 and TRBJ2-5, with 10 bases fitting TRBD2. This CDR3 contains 18 residues. Looked up from germline, CDR1 is MNHEY and CDR2 is SMNVEV (reference sequence). V lost 6 bases and J lost 2; bases outside the gene matches: 15. CDR3 residues: CASRRASGRAPGQETQYF. The DNA of the CDR3 is TGTGCCAGCAGGAGGGCCAGCGGGAGGGCCCCCGGACAAGAGACCCAGTACTTC.

The chain employs TRBV6-5 and TRBJ1-1; D unresolved. The CDR3 is made up of 14 amino acids. Germline V gives CDR1 MNHEY, CDR2 SVGAGI. V lost 6 bases, J lost 1 base, and 12 bases lay in between. This CDR3 is CASSGSRGNTEAFF. CDR3 nucleotides: TGTGCCAGCAGCGGGTCCCGAGGGAACACTGAAGCTTTCTTT.

The V gene is TRBV6-5, the J gene TRBJ1-2, with D unresolved. V lost 1 base, J lost 10 bases, and 13 bases lay in between. The CDR3 contains 13 residues. Germline V gives CDR1 MNHEY, CDR2 SVGAGI. The CDR3 is CASSYLGVEDYTF. The CDR3 region has the DNA TGTGCCAGCAGTTACTTGGGAGTAGAGGACTACACCTTC.

J is TRBJ1-6 and V is TRBV5-1; 9 bases are a match to TRBD1. The CDR3 has 16 amino acids. Germline CDR1 is SGHRS and CDR2 is YFSETQ. J gave up 10 bases and V 2 bases, and 10 bases lay outside the gene matches. The CDR3 sequence: CASSFGGGQGGSPLHF. The CDR3 DNA reads TGCGCCAGCAGCTTCGGCGGGGGACAGGGAGGATCACCCCTCCACTTT.

This chain uses TRBV29-1 with TRBJ2-5; TRBD2 matches 12 bases. The CDR3 length is 16 residues. Unmatched junction bases numbered 8, after V lost 1 base and J lost 5 bases. Germline V gene data show CDR1 as SQVTM and CDR2 as ANQGSEA. The DNA of the CDR3 is TGCAGCGTTGAAGGCCCTAGCGGGAGGGCCGGGGAGACCCAGTACTTC. Protein sequence: CSVEGPSGRAGETQYF.

The V gene is TRBV6-5, the J gene TRBJ1-2, with 7 bases aligning to TRBD1. J was trimmed by 4 bases and V by 5 bases; bases with no gene match: 7. Germline V CDR1 and CDR2: MNHEY, SVGAGI. The CDR3 consists of 14 residues. CDR3 sequence reads: CASSKRGQTYGYTF. The CDR3 nucleotides are TGTGCCAGCAGTAAGAGGGGACAGACCTATGGCTACACCTTC.

V and J are TRBV5-5 and TRBJ2-6; 8 bases are a match to TRBD1. This CDR3 has 17 amino acids. Germline values: CDR1 SGHKS, CDR2 YYEKEE (reference sequence). Losses at the gene ends were 4 bases for V and 5 bases for J; bases not matched to a gene: 11. CDR3: CASSGGQAFSWANVLTF. Written as DNA, the CDR3 is TGTGCCAGCAGCGGGGGACAGGCTTTCTCCTGGGCCAACGTCCTGACTTTC.

This chain joins TRBV10-1 and TRBJ2-4, with D perhaps TRBD1 (6 bases). CDR3 length equals 14 residues. CDR1 is WNHNN and CDR2 is SYGVQD in the germline V gene (reference sequence). V gave up 6 bases and J gave up 6 bases, with 15 bases separating them. The CDR3 loop is CASSSLQGTNIQYF. The CDR3, as DNA: TGCGCCAGCAGCTCGCTCCAGGGGACAAACATTCAGTACTTC.

V gene TRBV19 combines with J gene TRBJ1-5; D remains ambiguous. The germline V gene has CDR1 LNHDA and CDR2 SQIVND (reference sequence). The CDR3 contains 15 residues. V was cut by 0 bases and J by 1 base, with 7 bases left in between. The CDR3 region is CASSIEGGSNQPQHF. CDR3 nucleotides: TGTGCCAGTAGTATAGAGGGAGGGAGCAATCAGCCCCAGCATTTT.

The chain carries TRBV4-1 and TRBJ2-2, with D possibly TRBD1 on 6 matching bases. V dropped 3 bases and J dropped 6 bases, with 11 bases sitting between them. The CDR3 is 14 amino acids. CDR1 is MGHRA, CDR2 YSYEKL, per germline. CDR3 in DNA: TGCGCCAGCAGCCACGTGAAGGGGGCCGGGGAGCTGTTTTTT. Translating gives CASSHVKGAGELFF.

V is TRBV7-8 and J is TRBJ2-1; perhaps TRBD1 as D (6 bases). Trimming removed 5 bases at V and 3 bases at J, with 17 bases between. CDR1 is SGHVS and CDR2 is FQNEAQ in the germline V gene. The CDR3 extends over 16 amino acids. The CDR3 protein is CASSIQTRGIYNEQFF. The CDR3 region has the DNA TGTGCCAGCAGCATACAAACGAGGGGGATCTACAATGAGCAGTTCTTC.

This chain joins TRBV5-1 and TRBJ1-4; D call uncertain. Germline V gives CDR1 SGHRS, CDR2 YFSETQ. CDR3 length: 14 residues. Trimming removed 2 bases at V and 6 bases at J, with 11 bases between. The CDR3 region is CASSFGWRDEKLFF. The CDR3, as DNA: TGCGCCAGCAGCTTCGGCTGGAGGGATGAAAAACTGTTTTTT.